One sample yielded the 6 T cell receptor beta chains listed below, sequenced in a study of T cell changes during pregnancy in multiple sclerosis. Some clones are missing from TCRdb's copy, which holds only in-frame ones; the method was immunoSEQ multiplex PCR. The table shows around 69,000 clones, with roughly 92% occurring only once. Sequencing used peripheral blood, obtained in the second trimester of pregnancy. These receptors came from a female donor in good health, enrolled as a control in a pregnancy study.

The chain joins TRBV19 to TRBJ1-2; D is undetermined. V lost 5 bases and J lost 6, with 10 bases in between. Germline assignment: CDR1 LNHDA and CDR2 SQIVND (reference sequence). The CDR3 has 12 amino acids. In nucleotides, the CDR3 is TGTGCCAGTAGTTACCCTAGTGATGGCTACACCTTC. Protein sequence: CASSYPSDGYTF.

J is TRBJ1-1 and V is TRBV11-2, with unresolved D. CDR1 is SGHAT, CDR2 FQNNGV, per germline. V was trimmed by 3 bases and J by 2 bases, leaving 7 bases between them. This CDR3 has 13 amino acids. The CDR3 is CASSFATNTEAFF. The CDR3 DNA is TGTGCCAGCAGCTTCGCAACTAACACTGAAGCTTTCTTT.

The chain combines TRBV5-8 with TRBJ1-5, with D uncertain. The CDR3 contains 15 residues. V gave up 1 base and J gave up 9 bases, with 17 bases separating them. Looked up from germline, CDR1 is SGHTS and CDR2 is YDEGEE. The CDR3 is CASSLSSGVGTPQHF. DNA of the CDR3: TGTGCCAGCAGCTTGTCCTCGGGAGTTGGCACGCCCCAGCATTTT.

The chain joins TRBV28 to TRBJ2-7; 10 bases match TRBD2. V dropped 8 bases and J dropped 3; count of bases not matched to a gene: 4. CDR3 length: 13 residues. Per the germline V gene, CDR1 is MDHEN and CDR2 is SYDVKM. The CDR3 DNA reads TGTGCCAGCGTTAGCGGGGGGCTCTACGAGCAGTACTTC. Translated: CASVSGGLYEQYF.

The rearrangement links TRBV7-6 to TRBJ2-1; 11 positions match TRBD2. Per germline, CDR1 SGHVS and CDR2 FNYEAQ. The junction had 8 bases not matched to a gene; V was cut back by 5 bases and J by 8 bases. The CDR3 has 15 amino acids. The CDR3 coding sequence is TGTGCCAGCAGCCAACTAGCGGGGGCGGGGGATGAGCAGTTCTTC. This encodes CASSQLAGAGDEQFF. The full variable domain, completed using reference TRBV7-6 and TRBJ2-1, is GAGVSQSPRYKVTKRGQDVALRCDPISGHVSLYWYRQALGQGPEFLTYFNYEAQQDKSGLPNDRFSAERPEGSISTLTIQRTEQRDSAMYRCASSQLAGAGDEQFFGPGTRLTVL.

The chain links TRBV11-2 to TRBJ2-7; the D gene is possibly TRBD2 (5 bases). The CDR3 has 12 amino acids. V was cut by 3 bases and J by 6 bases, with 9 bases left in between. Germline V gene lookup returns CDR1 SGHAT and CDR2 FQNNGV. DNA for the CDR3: TGTGCCAGCAGCTTGGGGAGCCTCGAGCAGTACTTC. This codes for CASSLGSLEQYF.